This T cell receptor beta chain was obtained from a study of T-cell memory formation after mild COVID-19. Study details: The study found TCR clusters largely donor specific.

The V gene lost 0 bases and the J gene lost 5 bases, with 4 bases spanning the gap. CDR1 is LGHDT, CDR2 YNNKEL, per germline (reference sequence). The CDR3 loop spans 12 amino acids. This clonotype was counted a few times. TCRdb passed the 5' RACE reads through MiXCR, listing each CDR3 protein once. Of approximately 30,000 distinct CDR3 sequences detected, 7% to 9.5% appear once; the ten largest clones hold approximately 28%. V gene TRBV3-1 combines with J gene TRBJ1-1; D is unclear. Sequencing was done on a sample of PBMCs or a T cell subset sorted from them (not recorded which). The sequence was obtained from a man younger than 35 who had mild COVID-19 (a few samples of this study predate the infection). Cell type and time point are not known. The CDR3 sequence: CASSQDLTEAFF. Written as DNA, the CDR3 is TGTGCCAGCAGCCAAGATTTAACTGAAGCTTTCTTT.